One and the same sample provided the 14 T cell receptor beta chains below, sequenced in a study of cytomegalovirus exposure and HLA in healthy donors. PCR employed 60 Vbeta and 13 Jbeta primers. The protocol was immunoSEQ multiplex PCR, while the TCRdb copy is restricted to in-frame clones and leaves out a portion. Of approximately 140,000 clones in the sample, roughly 80% were seen once. Material for sequencing was PBMCs. Source of these receptors: a middle-aged woman in good health and CMV-seropositive.

The chain joins TRBV29-1 to TRBJ1-3; D is perhaps TRBD1 (5 bases). CDR3 length: 12 amino acids. Deletions cut 7 bases from V and 3 bases from J, with 10 bases between. CDR1 is SQVTM and CDR2 is ANQGSEA in the germline V gene. For the CDR3, the DNA is TGCAGCGGAGGGACTTTTGGAAACACCATATATTTT. Its translation is CSGGTFGNTIYF.

The chain couples TRBV18 to TRBJ1-5; D call uncertain. The CDR3 contains 14 residues. V was cut by 2 bases and J by 3 bases, with 8 bases left in between. From germline, CDR1 is KGHSH and CDR2 LQKENI. In DNA form, the CDR3 reads TGTGCCAGCTCACCAGGAGGGCCCAATCAGCCCCAGCATTTT. This encodes CASSPGGPNQPQHF.

The chain couples TRBV6-5 to TRBJ2-5, with a tentative D call TRBD2 (6 bases). The CDR3 length is 12 residues. With 7 bases removed from V and 4 bases from J, the gap between germline ends came to 10 bases. CDR1 and CDR2 (germline): MNHEY, SVGAGI. Written as DNA, the CDR3 is TGTGCCAGCATCGGGGGTGGAGAGACCCAGTACTTC. Translated: CASIGGGETQYF.

This chain's CDR3 is CASSERSRGGGYGYTF. CDR3 nucleotides: TGTGCCAGCAGTGAAAGGAGCCGGGGAGGGGGCTATGGCTACACCTTC. This sequence joins TRBV6-1 and TRBJ1-2, with TRBD1 as a possible D gene (6 bases). The CDR3 contains 16 residues. V was trimmed by 2 bases and J by 4 bases, leaving 17 bases between them. The germline gives CDR1 MNHNS, CDR2 SASEGT.

The chain employs TRBV10-3 and TRBJ2-5; tentatively, D is TRBD1 (6 bases). The J call may be in error: the DNA end matches TRBJ2-7 better. This CDR3 is built from 13 residues. Germline V gene lookup returns CDR1 ENHRY and CDR2 SYGVKD. The CDR3 here is CAIRKDSYYEQYF. The DNA of the CDR3 is TGTGCCATCAGAAAGGACAGCTACTACGAGCAGTACTTC.

The rearrangement uses TRBV28 and TRBJ1-1; D ambiguous. Trimming shortened V by 2 bases and J by 9 bases, and 7 bases separated the two germline ends. CDR3 size: 11 residues. Germline-derived CDR1 and CDR2 are MDHEN and SYDVKM. CDR3 coding DNA: TGTGCCAGCAGTTTACGGGAAAAAGCTTTCTTT. Translation: CASSLREKAFF.

V usage is TRBV15 and J usage is TRBJ1-4, with TRBD1 identical over 9 bases. CDR3 size: 15 residues. Germline values: CDR1 LNHNV, CDR2 YYDKDF (reference sequence). V shed 5 bases, J shed 7 bases, and the junction held 8 bases outside the gene matches. The chain's CDR3 is CATSPFDRGSEKLFF. The CDR3, as DNA: TGTGCCACCAGCCCCTTCGACAGGGGGAGTGAAAAACTGTTTTTT.

V usage is TRBV7-2 and J usage is TRBJ2-7; possibly TRBD2 for D (5 bases). CDR1 SGHTA and CDR2 FQGNSA come from the germline V gene. This CDR3 comprises 15 residues. The germline V and J ends were trimmed by 3 bases and 2 bases, with 14 bases remaining between them. The CDR3: CASSFGNIPPYEQYF. In DNA form, the CDR3 reads TGTGCCAGCAGCTTCGGGAACATCCCTCCCTACGAGCAGTACTTC.

This clone was recorded once. The chain joins TRBV10-3 to TRBJ2-6; TRBD1 matches 7 bases. This CDR3 is built from 16 residues. Germline V CDR1 and CDR2: ENHRY, SYGVKD. The V segment lost 9 bases and the J segment 0 bases; nucleotides outside the gene matches: 8. CDR3 nucleotides: TGTGCCATAGGTACAGGGGTCGACTCTGGGGCCAACGTCCTGACTTTC. Protein product: CAIGTGVDSGANVLTF.

On this clone itself: Within the sample, other DNA sequences also encode this same CDR3. The genes are TRBV28 and TRBJ1-5; 8 bases map to TRBD1. The CDR3 covers 14 residues. Germline V gene data show CDR1 as MDHEN and CDR2 as SYDVKM. Trimming removed 4 bases from V and 4 bases from J; junction bases left unmatched: 3. For the CDR3, the DNA is TGTGCCAGCAGTTCTGGACAGGGTAATCAGCCCCAGCATTTT. This gives the protein CASSSGQGNQPQHF.

This clone was recorded once. In nucleotides, the CDR3 is TGTGCCAGCAGCGTAAGTAGCGGGGGGCCCTATGAGCAGTTCTTC. Its protein product is CASSVSSGGPYEQFF. The chain combines TRBV9 with TRBJ2-1; the match to TRBD2 covers 10 bases. V shed 1 base, J shed 8 bases, and the junction held 6 bases outside the gene matches. CDR1 is SGDLS and CDR2 is YYNGEE in the germline V gene. This CDR3 contains 15 residues.

The gene calls are TRBV18 and TRBJ2-3; 7 nucleotides align to TRBD1. CDR3 size: 15 residues. J lost 2 bases, V lost 3 bases, and 5 bases had no gene match. Germline V gene data show CDR1 as KGHSH and CDR2 as LQKENI. CDR3 nucleotide sequence: TGTGCCAGCTCACCGGGGACAGAGTACACAGATACGCAGTATTTT. Translating gives CASSPGTEYTDTQYF.

The chain carries TRBV6-1 and TRBJ1-2; weak D call: TRBD1 (5 bases). Germline V CDR1 and CDR2: MNHNS, SASEGT. The germline V and J ends were trimmed by 2 bases and 4 bases, with 11 bases remaining between them. This CDR3 is 14 amino acids long. The CDR3 loop reads CASSEPGGVYGYTF. For the CDR3, the DNA is TGTGCCAGCAGTGAACCGGGGGGGGTCTATGGCTACACCTTC.

The chain combines TRBV9 with TRBJ1-5, with 7 bases that match TRBD1. Germline CDR1 is SGDLS and CDR2 is YYNGEE. V shed 7 bases, J shed 0 bases, and the junction held 7 bases outside the gene matches. The CDR3 has 15 amino acids. DNA of the CDR3: TGTGCCAGCTCAACAGGGGCGGATAGCAATCAGCCCCAGCATTTT. The encoded protein is CASSTGADSNQPQHF.